The clone carrying this TCR beta chain occurred once. This specimen comes from a study of control samples from healthy donors and cancer patients. Germline CDR1 SGDLS, CDR2 YYNGEE. With 0 bases clipped from V and 6 bases from J, the junction kept 5 bases outside the gene matches. The CDR3 is 15 amino acids. Some clones are missing from TCRdb's copy, which holds only in-frame ones; the method was immunoSEQ multiplex PCR. The sample lists 60,000 to 95,000 clones, 75% to 90% occurring once. The chain couples TRBV9 to TRBJ1-4; TRBD1 matches at 7 bases. The receptor was isolated from a woman in her forties or fifties with colorectal cancer. The material sequenced was PBMCs. Here the CDR3 DNA reads TGTGCCAGCAGCGTAGCGGGCAGGGGGGATGAAAAACTGTTTTTT. Translated: CASSVAGRGDEKLFF.